The entry below gives a single T cell receptor (beta chain) sequence along with its context. Its antigen is unidentified. The treatment here: 19 received Ad26.COV2.S at low or high dose, single or two shots; about five received placebo; per-sample allocation not given. Specimens were obtained on day 63 following the first vaccine or placebo injection. This person who donated was an adult of 18-55 years in Boston. This sample stems from a study of Ad26.COV2.S vaccination and SARS-CoV-2 variants. Overall study findings and caveats: Non-spike TCR breadth showed similarity between vaccine and placebo recipients.

Clones were read by immunoSEQ multiplex PCR, and TCRdb kept only the in-frame ones, dropping some. The table lists about 480,000 clones, around nine tenths of them singletons. Germline V CDR1 and CDR2: LNHDA, SQIVND (reference sequence). This CDR3 is 11 amino acids long. The V gene lost 3 bases and the J gene lost 5 bases, with 4 bases spanning the gap. The sequence was collected from a person aged 18 to 65 who received the Ad26.COV2.S COVID-19 vaccine or a placebo. This specimen was peripheral blood, taken in a trial of Ad26.COV2.S vaccine versus placebo. The chain combines TRBV19 with TRBJ2-5; D is undetermined. The CDR3 DNA is TGTGCCAGTAGTATGGAGGAGACCCAGTACTTC. Translation gives CASSMEETQYF.